Listed below are T cell receptor beta chains from one sample, sequenced in a study of long-term antiretroviral therapy in people with HIV. TCRdb's copy holds only in-frame clones and misses some; the assay was immunoSEQ multiplex PCR. This table holds around 16,000 clones, 81% found once. The source was unsorted PBMCs, collected about 1.2 years before starting antiretroviral therapy. These receptor sequences come from a man aged 25-40 years with HIV. Each CDR3 is given without its conserved first and last residue. Not all rows give a size; the values are once, few, many and, for expanded clones, a class.

v_gene: TRBV18
abundance: .
j_gene: TRBJ2-2
CDR3aa: ASSPPGLRDTGELF

v_gene: TRBV2
abundance: once
j_gene: TRBJ2-5
CDR3aa: ASRGGNQETQY

v_gene: TRBV5-4
abundance: medium-sized
j_gene: TRBJ1-2
CDR3aa: ASSVGRDYGYT

v_gene: TRBV27
abundance: .
j_gene: TRBJ2-7
CDR3aa: ASKGGYRREQY

v_gene: TRBV6-1
abundance: .
j_gene: TRBJ1-2
CDR3aa: ASSDQTGGDRYGYT

v_gene: TRBV28
abundance: once
j_gene: TRBJ2-3
CDR3aa: ASSFEPGLSTDTQY

v_gene: TRBV10-2
abundance: .
j_gene: TRBJ2-2
CDR3aa: ASMGLGGELF

v_gene: TRBV6-5
abundance: .
j_gene: TRBJ2-3
CDR3aa: ASSLRGDTQY

v_gene: TRBV6-5
abundance: few
j_gene: TRBJ1-1
CDR3aa: ASSFRRTPAEAF

v_gene: TRBV7-2
abundance: once
j_gene: TRBJ1-2
CDR3aa: ASSLSDTYGYT

v_gene: TRBV30
abundance: .
j_gene: TRBJ2-5
CDR3aa: ASILGNQETQY

v_gene: TRBV28
abundance: .
j_gene: TRBJ2-5
CDR3aa: ASSLTMGGLGQETQY

v_gene: TRBV6-5
abundance: .
j_gene: TRBJ2-1
CDR3aa: ASSYAGTANNEQF

v_gene: TRBV11-2
abundance: .
j_gene: TRBJ1-3
CDR3aa: ASSPNSGNTIY

v_gene: TRBV6-5
abundance: .
j_gene: TRBJ2-5
CDR3aa: ASSAGGETQY

v_gene: TRBV19
abundance: .
j_gene: TRBJ1-2
CDR3aa: ASSIAGTGGAYGYT

v_gene: TRBV7-2
abundance: .
j_gene: TRBJ2-7
CDR3aa: ASSPDRGPYEQY

v_gene: TRBV30
abundance: .
j_gene: TRBJ1-1
CDR3aa: AWSDRSNTEAF

v_gene: TRBV19
abundance: medium-sized
j_gene: TRBJ1-5
CDR3aa: ASSMWGTGNQPQH

v_gene: TRBV6-5
abundance: .
j_gene: TRBJ2-5
CDR3aa: ASRTGSRETQY

v_gene: TRBV7-3
abundance: few
j_gene: TRBJ1-1
CDR3aa: ASSLGTGTEAF

v_gene: TRBV9
abundance: .
j_gene: TRBJ2-7
CDR3aa: ASSVELASGEQY

v_gene: TRBV28
abundance: .
j_gene: TRBJ1-2
CDR3aa: AGRKKGVDYGYT

v_gene: TRBV7-2
abundance: .
j_gene: TRBJ2-2
CDR3aa: ASSLTLTSVRELF

v_gene: TRBV27
abundance: .
j_gene: TRBJ1-1
CDR3aa: ASGGAGGQDTEAF